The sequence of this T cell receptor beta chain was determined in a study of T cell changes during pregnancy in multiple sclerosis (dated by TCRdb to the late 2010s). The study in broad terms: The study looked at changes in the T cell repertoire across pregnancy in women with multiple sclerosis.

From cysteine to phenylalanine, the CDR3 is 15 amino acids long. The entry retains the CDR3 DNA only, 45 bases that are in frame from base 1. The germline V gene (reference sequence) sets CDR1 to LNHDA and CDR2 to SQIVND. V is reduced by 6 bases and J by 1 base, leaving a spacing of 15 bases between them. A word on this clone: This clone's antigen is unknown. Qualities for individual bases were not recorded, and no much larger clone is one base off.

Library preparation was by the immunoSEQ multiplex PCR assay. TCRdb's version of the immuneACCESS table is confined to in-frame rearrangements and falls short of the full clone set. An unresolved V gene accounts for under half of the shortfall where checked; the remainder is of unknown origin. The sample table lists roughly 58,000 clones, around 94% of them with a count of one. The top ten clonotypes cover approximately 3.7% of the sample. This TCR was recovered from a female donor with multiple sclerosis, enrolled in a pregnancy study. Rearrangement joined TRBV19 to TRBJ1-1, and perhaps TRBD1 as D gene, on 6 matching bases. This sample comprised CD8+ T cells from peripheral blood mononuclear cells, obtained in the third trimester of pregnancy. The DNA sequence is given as TGTGCCAGTAGCCCTAGACAGGAAACGAACACTGAAGCTTTCTTT. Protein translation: CASSPRQETNTEAFF.